The 26 T cell receptor beta chains below all came from one sample that was sequenced in a study of early T cells in non-severe SARS-CoV-2 infection. TCRdb fed the 5' RACE reads into MiXCR, producing one record per CDR3 protein. Among around 60,000 distinct CDR3 sequences listed, over 7.5% were seen once. Source material: whole blood. The source is an adult who was a healthcare worker with PCR-confirmed SARS-CoV-2 infection or an uninfected control (not recorded which).

This clonotype has only a few counts. The rearrangement joins TRBV6-1 to TRBJ2-7, with TRBD2 as a possible D gene (5 bases). With 2 bases removed from V and 7 bases from J, the gap between germline ends came to 9 bases. Germline V lookup: CDR1 MNHNS, CDR2 SASEGT. The CDR3 covers 12 residues. The CDR3 here is CASSEKGGEQYF. CDR3 DNA sequence: TGTGCCAGCAGTGAAAAAGGCGGGGAGCAGTACTTC.

The rearrangement uses TRBV6-2 or TRBV6-3 and TRBJ2-7, with TRBD2 matching 13 bases. V was clipped by 7 bases and J by 2 bases; unmatched bases: 14. From germline, CDR1 is MNHEY and CDR2 SVGEGT. CDR3 size: 18 residues. In DNA, the CDR3 is TGTGCCAGCACCGGCCAAACTAGCGGGAGGGCCGGGGCCTACGAGCAGTACTTC. Amino acids: CASTGQTSGRAGAYEQYF.

This clonotype was observed a handful of times. The chain recombines TRBV11-1 with TRBJ1-5; 9 bases line up with TRBD1. This CDR3 has 15 residues. In germline, CDR1 is SGHAT, CDR2 FQDESV (reference sequence). With 5 bases clipped from V and 5 bases from J, the junction kept 7 bases outside the gene matches. The chain's CDR3 is CASSPGTGRDQPQHF. The CDR3 nucleotides are TGTGCCAGCAGCCCCGGGACAGGGAGGGATCAGCCCCAGCATTTT.

The chain couples TRBV4-1 to TRBJ1-5; unclear D gene. Trimming stripped 1 base from V and 6 bases from J, with 7 bases between. The germline gives CDR1 MGHRA, CDR2 YSYEKL. The CDR3 has 13 amino acids. The CDR3 DNA is TGCGCCAGCAGCCAAGGGATGGGTCAGCCCCAGCATTTT. Translation gives CASSQGMGQPQHF.

This clonotype was observed at least ten times. The rearrangement joins TRBV12-3 or TRBV12-4 to TRBJ2-3; 9 bases are a match to TRBD2. The CDR3 has 13 amino acids. Germline trimming cut 6 bases from V and 6 bases from J; bases unmatched to any gene: 4. CDR3 coding DNA: TGTGCCAGCAGCCACGCGGGGGGGGATACGCAGTATTTT. The encoded protein is CASSHAGGDTQYF.

This clonotype has only a few counts. V gene TRBV3-1 combines with J gene TRBJ1-2, with D perhaps TRBD1 (6 bases). The germline V gene encodes CDR1 LGHDT and CDR2 YNNKEL (reference sequence). This CDR3 has 13 residues. Trimming cost V 4 bases and J 8 bases, with 14 bases left between them. The CDR3, as DNA: TGTGCCAGCAGCCTAACCGGGGGCTACGGCTACACCTTC. Its translation is CASSLTGGYGYTF.

In its sample, this clonotype was seen many times. V and J are TRBV27 and TRBJ2-6; D is undetermined. This CDR3 comprises 14 residues. V was trimmed by 3 bases and J by 0 bases, leaving 3 bases between them. Germline CDR1 reads MNHEY; CDR2 reads SMNVEV (reference sequence). CDR3 protein: CASSFYSGANVLTF. For the CDR3, the DNA is TGTGCCAGCAGTTTTTACTCTGGGGCCAACGTCCTGACTTTC.

The table lists this clonotype with many counts. The chain is built from TRBV27 and TRBJ2-7; 7 bases align to TRBD1. The CDR3 extends over 14 amino acids. Trimming at V came to 5 bases and at J to 2 bases, leaving 6 bases not matched to a gene. Germline CDR1 MNHEY, CDR2 SMNVEV (reference sequence). The CDR3 DNA follows: TGTGCCAGCAGTCTCCGGGACAGTGCCTACGAGCAGTACTTC. Protein product: CASSLRDSAYEQYF.

The chain couples TRBV7-2 to TRBJ2-1; possibly TRBD2 for D (6 bases). This CDR3 spans 14 amino acids. V shed 6 bases and J shed 6 bases, with 15 bases lying between them. In germline, CDR1 is SGHTA, CDR2 FQGNSA. The CDR3 DNA follows: TGTGCCAGCAGTCAGACCGGGACTGTCAATGAGCAGTTCTTC. As protein: CASSQTGTVNEQFF.

The table lists this clonotype with many counts. This chain joins TRBV12-3 or TRBV12-4 and TRBJ2-2; tentative D call: TRBD2 (5 bases). V was pared by 7 bases and J by 6 bases, with 15 bases between. The CDR3 totals 14 residues. As DNA, the CDR3 is TGTGCCAGCACCCCCCCCCCGGGGTCCGGGGAGCTGTTTTTT. Residues: CASTPPPGSGELFF.

The sample holds many counts of this clonotype. V gene TRBV6-5 combines with J gene TRBJ2-2; D is possibly TRBD2 (5 bases). Trimming shortened V by 10 bases and J by 6 bases, and 18 bases separated the two germline ends. The CDR3 sequence is 14 residues long. The germline CDR1 and CDR2 sequences are MNHEY and SVGAGI. DNA of the CDR3: TGTGCCACCGGGGTTTTGTTAGGCGCCGGGGAGCTGTTTTTT. It yields the protein CATGVLLGAGELFF.

This clonotype was seen repeatedly, ten times or more. The chain links TRBV12-3 or TRBV12-4 to TRBJ2-3; 14 nucleotides line up with TRBD2. Losses at the gene ends were 6 bases for V and 5 bases for J; bases not matched to a gene: 7. CDR3 length: 16 residues. The CDR3 region is CASRKGLAGVGDTQYF. DNA for the CDR3: TGTGCCAGCAGAAAGGGACTAGCGGGAGTAGGAGATACGCAGTATTTT.

The chain employs TRBV7-9 and TRBJ1-2; tentative D call: TRBD1 (6 bases). The CDR3 totals 14 residues. Trimming shortened V by 1 base and J by 8 bases, and 14 bases separated the two germline ends. Germline loops: CDR1 SEHNR, CDR2 FQNEAQ (reference sequence). Here the CDR3 reads CASSLDDRKAGYTF. The CDR3 bases are TGTGCCAGCAGCTTAGATGACAGGAAAGCAGGCTACACCTTC. Variable domain in full (rest from reference TRBV7-9 and TRBJ1-2): DTGVSQNPRHKITKRGQNVTFRCDPISEHNRLYWYRQTLGQGPEFLTYFQNEAQLEKSRLLSDRFSAERPKGSFSTLEIQRTEQGDSAMYLCASSLDDRKAGYTFGSGTRLTVV.

This clonotype was seen ten or more times. The chain employs TRBV5-6 and TRBJ2-3; D is ambiguous. CDR1 is SGHDT, CDR2 YYEEEE, per germline. Trimming shortened V by 0 bases and J by 1 base, and 9 bases separated the two germline ends. This CDR3 contains 15 residues. CDR3 bases: TGTGCCAGCAGCTTGGAAGTATCGGGCACAGATACGCAGTATTTT. Residues: CASSLEVSGTDTQYF.

The chain has TRBV20-1 and TRBJ2-5, with D possibly TRBD1 on 5 matching bases. This CDR3 has 12 amino acids. V was clipped by 5 bases and J by 5 bases, with 12 bases between them. Germline-derived CDR1 and CDR2 are DFQATT and SNEGSKA (reference sequence). The DNA for the CDR3 is TGCAGTGCTGAAGGGGTCCGTGAGACCCAGTACTTC. Residues: CSAEGVRETQYF.

This clonotype has ten or more counts. The chain uses TRBV29-1 and TRBJ2-5, with D unclear. The CDR3 spans 13 residues. V was pared by 7 bases and J by 3 bases, with 15 bases between. Per the germline V gene, CDR1 is SQVTM and CDR2 is ANQGSEA. The CDR3 sequence is CSGKTGGKETQYF. CDR3 DNA: TGCAGCGGAAAGACGGGCGGCAAAGAGACCCAGTACTTC. Looking up the rest from reference TRBV29-1 and TRBJ2-5 gives the full variable domain: SAVISQKPSRDICQRGTSLTIQCQVDSQVTMMFWYRQQPGQSLTLIATANQGSEATYESGFVIDKFPISRPNLTFSTLTVSNMSPEDSSIYLCSGKTGGKETQYFGPGTRLLVL.

This clonotype has at least ten counts. The genes are TRBV6-1 and TRBJ2-7, with D possibly matching TRBD2 (6 bases). V lost 4 bases and J lost 6, with 19 bases in between. Germline assignment: CDR1 MNHNS and CDR2 SASEGT. CDR3 length: 15 amino acids. CDR3 residues: CASSAERVVFGEQYF. Written as DNA, the CDR3 is TGTGCCAGCAGTGCAGAGCGGGTAGTGTTCGGCGAGCAGTACTTC.

The chain recombines TRBV7-2 with TRBJ2-6, with TRBD1 matching 8 bases. Per the germline V gene, CDR1 is SGHTA and CDR2 is FQGNSA. J gave up 3 bases and V 3 bases, and 1 base lay outside the gene matches. This CDR3 region has 15 residues. In DNA, the CDR3 is TGTGCCAGCAGCTTCAGGGGGCTTGGGGCCAACGTCCTGACTTTC. Its protein product is CASSFRGLGANVLTF.

There are many counts of this clonotype. This sequence joins TRBV5-6 and TRBJ2-1, with 11 bases lining up with TRBD1. The CDR3 spans 14 residues. V lost 3 bases, J lost 4 bases, and 0 bases stayed unmatched. The germline V gene encodes CDR1 SGHDT and CDR2 YYEEEE. The CDR3 sequence is CASSWDRGYNEQFF. DNA for the CDR3: TGTGCCAGCAGCTGGGACAGGGGGTACAATGAGCAGTTCTTC.

This clonotype was observed a few times. The chain employs TRBV24-1 and TRBJ2-7; D is ambiguous. The CDR3 consists of 16 residues. Trimming pared 7 bases from V and 4 bases from J, leaving 22 bases between. CDR1 and CDR2 from the germline V gene are KGHDR and SFDVKD. CDR3 in DNA: TGTGCCACCAGCGACGCCCAACATCGTCCGGCTTACGAGCAGTACTTC. Protein product: CATSDAQHRPAYEQYF.

The J gene is TRBJ1-1, the V gene TRBV5-1, with 8 bases aligning to TRBD1. CDR1 SGHRS and CDR2 YFSETQ come from the germline V gene. V shed 0 bases, J shed 10 bases, and the junction held 5 bases outside the gene matches. This CDR3 has 13 residues. The CDR3 DNA sequence: TGCGCCAGCAGCTTGGAAGACAGGGGTTCAGCTTTCTTT. This gives the protein CASSLEDRGSAFF.

The chain links TRBV6-6 to TRBJ2-4, with D hard to call. Germline V gene lookup returns CDR1 MNHNY and CDR2 SVGAGI (reference sequence). The CDR3 spans 15 residues. V was cut by 2 bases and J by 1 base, with 9 bases left in between. As DNA, the CDR3 is TGTGCCAGCAGTTACCCGGTTGGGGCCAAAAACATTCAGTACTTC. The encoded protein is CASSYPVGAKNIQYF.

The J gene is TRBJ2-2, the V gene TRBV11-1; D is undetermined. The CDR3 length is 13 residues. Per the germline V gene, CDR1 is SGHAT and CDR2 is FQDESV (reference sequence). V was pared by 3 bases and J by 1 base, with 3 bases between. The CDR3 sequence is CASSLRNTGELFF. CDR3 DNA sequence: TGTGCCAGCAGCTTGCGGAACACCGGGGAGCTGTTTTTT.

This clonotype was observed at least ten times. The CDR3 loop reads CASSFTGVNQPQHF. The CDR3 DNA reads as TGTGCCAGCAGCTTCACAGGGGTCAATCAGCCCCAGCATTTT. V usage is TRBV12-3 or TRBV12-4 and J usage is TRBJ1-5, with 7 bases fitting TRBD1. The V gene end was trimmed by 6 bases and the J gene end by 3 bases; junction bases not matched to a gene: 5. There are 14 residues in the CDR3.

This clonotype was observed many times. The rearrangement links TRBV5-1 to TRBJ2-5, with 9 bases fitting TRBD2. With V trimmed by 5 bases and J by 5 bases, 7 bases remained unmatched. The CDR3 totals 14 residues. Germline CDR1 and CDR2: SGHRS and YFSETQ. CDR3 region: CASRSGTSMETQYF. CDR3 in DNA: TGCGCCAGCAGATCCGGGACTAGCATGGAGACCCAGTACTTC.

This clonotype was seen only a few times. The rearrangement uses TRBV6-5 and TRBJ1-3; 8 bases are shared with TRBD1. This CDR3 region has 16 residues. The trim removed 10 bases at V and 0 bases at J, leaving 11 bases unmatched. Germline lookup yields CDR1 MNHEY and CDR2 SVGAGI. CDR3 DNA: TGTGCCACGGGACAGGCTTACACGTCCTCTGGAAACACCATATATTTT. This encodes CATGQAYTSSGNTIYF.